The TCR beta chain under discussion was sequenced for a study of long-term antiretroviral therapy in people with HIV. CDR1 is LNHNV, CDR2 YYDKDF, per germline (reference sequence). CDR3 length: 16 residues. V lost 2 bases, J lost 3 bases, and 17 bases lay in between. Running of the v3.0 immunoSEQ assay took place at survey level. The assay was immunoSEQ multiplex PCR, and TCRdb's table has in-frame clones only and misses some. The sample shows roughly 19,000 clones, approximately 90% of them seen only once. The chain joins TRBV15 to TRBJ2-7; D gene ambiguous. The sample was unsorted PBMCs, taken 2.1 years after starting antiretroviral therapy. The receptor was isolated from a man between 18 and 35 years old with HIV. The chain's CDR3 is CATSRSPEEGIYEQYF. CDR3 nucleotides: TGTGCCACCAGCAGATCCCCGGAAGAAGGGATCTACGAGCAGTACTTC.